This T cell receptor (beta chain) was captured by sequencing in a study of identifying expanded T cells in peripheral blood. Findings and limits, study-wide: Approximately 1.1 clones differed between technical replicates, versus about 17 and 20 over time.

Profiled with immunoSEQ multiplex PCR; TCRdb holds only in-frame clones, not every one. This table has more than 65,000 clones, around 89% appearing once. Collection occurred without any documented infections or immune events in donors. Comments on this clone: The antigen is not known.

V was pared by 5 bases and J by 5 bases, with 12 bases of the junction left unmatched. This CDR3 is 15 amino acids long. Germline lookup yields CDR1 SGHTA and CDR2 FQGNSA. The rearrangement uses TRBV7-2 and TRBJ2-7, with 7 positions matching TRBD1. Sequencing used blood. The receptor comes from a person aged 18 to 75 in good health. CDR3 DNA: TGTGCCAGCAGCAACGACAGGGTCCCTTGGAACGAGCAGTACTTC. As protein: CASSNDRVPWNEQYF.